Detailed here is one TCR beta chain. The data derive from a study of graft-versus-host responses after intestinal transplantation. Trimming stripped 9 bases from V and 0 bases from J, with 20 bases between. The V gene's germline CDR1 is MDHEN and CDR2 SYDVKM. The CDR3 spans 16 residues. Clones were sequenced by immunoSEQ multiplex PCR, and TCRdb holds only the in-frame ones, with some missing. The sample shows some 12,000 clones, over 90% of them seen only once. The genes are TRBV28 and TRBJ1-1; weak D call: TRBD1 (6 bases). The sequence was collected from a human patient who received an intestinal transplant, so some T cells may come from the graft donor. The source material was PBMCs, sampled less than 110 days after intestinal transplant. The CDR3 loop is CASSEGGETMNTEAFF. Here the CDR3 DNA reads TGTGCCAGTTCTGAGGGGGGGGAAACCATGAACACTGAAGCTTTCTTT.